This section outlines one T cell receptor (beta chain) sequence together with its context. Its antigen is unknown. V gave up 4 bases and J gave up 3 bases; unmatched junction bases: 5. The length of the CDR3 is 15 residues. Germline lookup yields CDR1 MNHEY and CDR2 SMNVEV (reference sequence). This entry comes from a study of cytomegalovirus exposure and HLA in healthy donors. Findings and caveats of the study: Roughly even sequencing depth across donors was the assumption behind the presence/absence analyses. Among the CMV-associated chains, three were confirmed in vitro as specific for CMV antigens. The majority of TCR sequences were rare, yet some public TCRs appeared in many donors.

It was with 60 Vbeta and 13 Jbeta primers that the PCR ran. The method was immunoSEQ multiplex PCR; TCRdb's version includes in-frame clones alone and lacks a portion of them. The data show under 150,000 clones, around 86% seen once. The material sequenced was PBMCs. The source is a man between 18 and 35 years old in good health and CMV-seronegative. The V call is TRBV27, the J call TRBJ2-3; TRBD1 matches at 9 bases. Written as DNA, the CDR3 is TGTGCCAGCAGTTGGGACAGGGAGAGGACAGATACGCAGTATTTT. Its translation is CASSWDRERTDTQYF.